Below are 22 T cell receptor beta chains sequenced from a single sample in a study of T cell responses to AZD1222 COVID-19 vaccine. TCRdb keeps only in-frame clones here, not all; method: immunoSEQ multiplex PCR. The data hold about 78,000 clones, with 90% observed a single time. This material consisted of peripheral blood, taken 28 days after the second AZD1222 dose. The source of these receptors is an adult who received the AZD1222 COVID-19 vaccine.

The V gene is TRBV30, the J gene TRBJ1-5, with unresolved D. Looked up from germline, CDR1 is GTSNPN and CDR2 is SVGIG (reference sequence). There are 17 residues in the CDR3. Between the trimmed V and J ends, which lost 0 bases and 5 bases, there was a span of 20 bases. Here the CDR3 reads CAWSVTHSLHPDQPQHF. The DNA for the CDR3 is TGTGCCTGGAGTGTTACTCACAGCCTTCACCCTGATCAGCCCCAGCATTTT.

The sample holds one count of this clone. The chain employs TRBV6-5 and TRBJ1-2, with D unclear. The CDR3 consists of 10 residues. Per the germline V gene, CDR1 is MNHEY and CDR2 is SVGAGI. V was shortened by 11 bases and J by 12 bases, with 16 bases between the two germline ends. The CDR3 loop is CASRLTQDTF. CDR3 sequence (DNA): TGTGCCTCCAGGCTGACTCAGGACACCTTC.

The chain is built from TRBV11-3 and TRBJ1-1, with D unclear. V was pared by 6 bases and J by 2 bases, with 13 bases between. This CDR3 is built from 14 residues. The V gene's germline CDR1 is SGHNT and CDR2 YENEEA. In nucleotides, the CDR3 is TGTGCCAGCAGACACCCCGGCAAAAACACTGAAGCTTTCTTT. Its protein product is CASRHPGKNTEAFF. Variable domain in full (rest from reference TRBV11-3 and TRBJ1-1): EAGVVQSPRYKIIEKKQPVAFWCNPISGHNTLYWYLQNLGQGPELLIRYENEEAVDDSQLPKDRFSAERLKGVDSTLKIQPAELGDSAVYLCASRHPGKNTEAFFGQGTRLTVV.

The rearrangement uses TRBV2 and TRBJ1-1; possibly TRBD1 for D (6 bases). The germline gives CDR1 SNHLY, CDR2 FYNNEI. The CDR3 length is 13 residues. Trimming stripped 10 bases from V and 1 base from J, with 13 bases between. CDR3 in DNA: TGTGCCACCGAAGAGGACAGGAACACTGAAGCTTTCTTT. The encoded protein is CATEEDRNTEAFF.

The V and J genes are TRBV11-3 and TRBJ1-1; TRBD1 aligns across 10 bases. V was clipped by 5 bases and J by 9 bases; unmatched bases: 9. The CDR3 runs to 14 residues. The V gene's germline CDR1 is SGHNT and CDR2 YENEEA. CDR3 amino acids: CASSPSPGQGQAFF. In DNA form, the CDR3 reads TGTGCCAGCAGCCCAAGTCCGGGACAGGGGCAAGCTTTCTTT.

The chain couples TRBV7-8 to TRBJ2-2; D may be TRBD1 (6 bases). The germline V gene encodes CDR1 SGHVS and CDR2 FQNEAQ. With 1 base removed from V and 5 bases from J, the gap between germline ends came to 17 bases. The CDR3 is 17 amino acids. In DNA, the CDR3 is TGTGCCAGCAGCTTAGTTCGGGCCACAGGGTTTACCGGGGAGCTGTTTTTT. Protein sequence: CASSLVRATGFTGELFF. Full variable domain (rest looked up from reference TRBV7-8 and TRBJ2-2): GAGVSQSPRYKVAKRGQDVALRCDPISGHVSLFWYQQALGQGPEFLTYFQNEAQLDKSGLPSDRFFAERPEGSVSTLKIQRTQQEDSAVYLCASSLVRATGFTGELFFGEGSRLTVL.

The gene calls are TRBV5-4 and TRBJ2-1; 9 bases map to TRBD2. V lost 5 bases to trimming and J lost 8 bases; unmatched junction nucleotides: 11. Germline CDR1 reads SGHNT; CDR2 reads YYREEE (reference sequence). This CDR3 is built from 15 residues. The CDR3 loop reads CASSSGTSFRDEQFF. CDR3 in DNA: TGTGCCAGCAGTTCCGGGACTAGCTTTAGGGATGAGCAGTTCTTC.

The genes are TRBV4-1 and TRBJ1-5; perhaps TRBD1 as D (6 bases). This CDR3 is built from 14 residues. V was trimmed by 0 bases and J by 6 bases, leaving 9 bases between them. CDR1 is MGHRA, CDR2 YSYEKL, per germline. CDR3 residues: CASSQEGGGQPQHF. In nucleotides, the CDR3 is TGCGCCAGCAGCCAAGAAGGGGGGGGTCAGCCCCAGCATTTT.

This clone was recorded a few times. V usage is TRBV30 and J usage is TRBJ1-1; the D is unclear. V was trimmed by 3 bases and J by 4 bases, leaving 24 bases between them. Germline lookup yields CDR1 GTSNPN and CDR2 SVGIG (reference sequence). The CDR3 extends over 17 amino acids. CDR3 DNA: TGTGCCTGGAGCGACTCCGGACTTCGAAGAGTCGGCACTGAAGCTTTCTTT. Protein: CAWSDSGLRRVGTEAFF.

Concerning this clone itself: This may stem from a read error, because a much larger clone lies one nucleotide away. V gene TRBV6-6 combines with J gene TRBJ1-5; D is uncertain. The CDR3 covers 13 residues. V was trimmed by 5 bases and J by 1 base, leaving 6 bases between them. Germline values: CDR1 MNHNY, CDR2 SVGAGI (reference sequence). CDR3 sequence: CASSDDSNQPQHF. CDR3 DNA sequence: TGTGCCAGCAGTGACGACAGCAATCAGCCCCAGCATTTT.

This clone was seen more than once but under ten times. The gene calls are TRBV27 and TRBJ1-1, with unresolved D. Germline V gives CDR1 MNHEY, CDR2 SMNVEV (reference sequence). This CDR3 region has 14 residues. Trimming stripped 6 bases from V and 7 bases from J, with 18 bases between. CDR3 sequence: CASSHQWPDGEAFF. As DNA, the CDR3 is TGTGCCAGCAGCCACCAATGGCCCGACGGTGAAGCTTTCTTT.

The rearrangement links TRBV5-4 to TRBJ1-2; 7 bases are a match to TRBD1. The CDR3 has 13 amino acids. J was trimmed by 2 bases and V by 2 bases; bases with no gene match: 0. Germline V gives CDR1 SGHNT, CDR2 YYREEE (reference sequence). The CDR3 spells CASSFRGNYGYTF. The CDR3 coding sequence is TGTGCCAGCAGCTTCAGGGGGAACTATGGCTACACCTTC.

In DNA, the CDR3 is TGTGCCAGCAGCCCTCGGGGCAGTTCCTACAATGAGCAGTTCTTC. Translating gives CASSPRGSSYNEQFF. This chain connects TRBV11-3 to TRBJ2-1, with D tentatively TRBD1 or TRBD2 (5 bases each). The CDR3 spans 15 residues. Germline CDR1 reads SGHNT; CDR2 reads YENEEA. Trimming took 5 bases from V and 1 from J, leaving 12 bases between them. Full variable domain (outside the CDR3, taken from reference TRBV11-3 and TRBJ2-1): EAGVVQSPRYKIIEKKQPVAFWCNPISGHNTLYWYLQNLGQGPELLIRYENEEAVDDSQLPKDRFSAERLKGVDSTLKIQPAELGDSAVYLCASSPRGSSYNEQFFGPGTRLTVL.

The J gene is TRBJ2-3, the V gene TRBV2; D gene uncertain. Looked up from germline, CDR1 is SNHLY and CDR2 is FYNNEI. Between the trimmed V and J ends, which lost 7 bases and 2 bases, there was a span of 16 bases. The CDR3 covers 15 residues. Here the CDR3 DNA reads TGTGCCAGCACCCTCTCCCGTCCCTCCACAGATACGCAGTATTTT. Encoded protein: CASTLSRPSTDTQYF.

V usage is TRBV4-1 and J usage is TRBJ2-7; maybe TRBD2 (5 bases). The ends were cut back, 1 base at V and 0 bases at J, with 16 bases in the middle. Germline CDR1 MGHRA, CDR2 YSYEKL. The CDR3 covers 17 residues. The CDR3 coding sequence is TGCGCCAGCAGCCAAGCCCGGGGAGACCGGGGCTCCTACGAGCAGTACTTC. Translation: CASSQARGDRGSYEQYF.

The chain couples TRBV7-2 to TRBJ2-5; 7 bases fit TRBD2. This CDR3 is 14 amino acids long. With V trimmed by 1 base and J by 4 bases, 3 bases remained unmatched. Per germline, CDR1 SGHTA and CDR2 FQGNSA. The DNA for the CDR3 is TGTGCCAGCAGCTTAGGAGCGGGAACAGAGACCCAGTACTTC. Its translation is CASSLGAGTETQYF.

This clone was seen only a few times. This chain uses TRBV7-2 with TRBJ2-7, with no clear D. V lost 1 base and J 4 bases, leaving 8 bases between the germline ends. The CDR3 totals 13 residues. The V gene's germline CDR1 is SGHTA and CDR2 FQGNSA. This CDR3 reads CASSLVQMYEQYF. The CDR3 bases are TGTGCCAGCAGCTTAGTTCAGATGTACGAGCAGTACTTC.

The rearrangement links TRBV6-5 to TRBJ1-1; no reliable D call. This CDR3 has 14 residues. The V gene lost 2 bases and the J gene lost 0 bases, with 7 bases spanning the gap. The germline V gene encodes CDR1 MNHEY and CDR2 SVGAGI. CDR3 protein: CASSYRTVNTEAFF. CDR3 coding DNA: TGTGCCAGCAGTTACCGGACGGTGAACACTGAAGCTTTCTTT.

The gene calls are TRBV7-9 and TRBJ1-5; 7 positions agree with TRBD1. The CDR3 runs to 14 residues. Trimming took 5 bases from V and 4 from J; bases not matched to a gene: 5. Germline lookup yields CDR1 SEHNR and CDR2 FQNEAQ (reference sequence). Written as DNA, the CDR3 is TGTGCCAGCAGCCAAGGGACAGCAAATCAGCCCCAGCATTTT. It translates to CASSQGTANQPQHF. The variable domain in full, with the rest retrieved from reference TRBV7-9 and TRBJ1-5, is DTGVSQNPRHKITKRGQNVTFRCDPISEHNRLYWYRQTLGQGPEFLTYFQNEAQLEKSRLLSDRFSAERPKGSFSTLEIQRTEQGDSAMYLCASSQGTANQPQHFGDGTRLSIL.

The gene calls are TRBV5-4 and TRBJ2-5; 8 nucleotides agree with TRBD2. This CDR3 region has 14 residues. The ends lost 3 bases at V and 1 base at J; junction bases unmatched: 2. Germline V gives CDR1 SGHNT, CDR2 YYREEE (reference sequence). The CDR3 DNA is TGTGCCAGCAGCTACGGACTAGCCCAAGAGACCCAGTACTTC. Its translation is CASSYGLAQETQYF.

The chain uses TRBV5-1 and TRBJ1-2; tentatively, D is TRBD1 (5 bases). Trimming stripped 0 bases from V and 7 bases from J, with 10 bases between. CDR1 and CDR2 from the germline V gene are SGHRS and YFSETQ. The CDR3 contains 13 residues. CDR3 residues: CASSLEGMGGYTF. CDR3 in DNA: TGCGCCAGCAGCTTGGAGGGGATGGGTGGCTACACCTTC.

The chain is built from TRBV5-6 and TRBJ1-2, with D possibly being TRBD1 (5 bases). The germline V and J ends were trimmed by 0 bases and 10 bases, with 13 bases remaining between them. CDR1 SGHDT and CDR2 YYEEEE come from the germline V gene. The CDR3 runs 13 residues. In DNA, the CDR3 is TGTGCCAGCAGCTTGGGCATTGGGGGGATCTACACCTTC. It codes for CASSLGIGGIYTF.